This T cell receptor (beta chain) is from a study of cytomegalovirus exposure and HLA in healthy donors. The wider study: The approximately 120 validation repertoires and the roughly 700 first-cohort repertoires shared a platform, a later analysis reported. General study findings and limits: Subsequent analysis revealed that first-cohort TCR clusters tended to co-occur in the 130 or so validation repertoires. TCR beta chains numbering under 200 were designated cytomegalovirus-associated.

This CDR3 is built from 16 residues. Trimming took 4 bases from V and 1 from J; bases not matched to a gene: 5. Germline assignment: CDR1 MNHEY and CDR2 SVGAGI. Profiled with immunoSEQ multiplex PCR; TCRdb holds only in-frame clones, not every one. The table has around 250,000 clones, around 89% seen once. A roughly 120-subject validation cohort, separate from the 666-subject first cohort, supplied the donors. This clone was observed a few times. The antigen remains unidentified. The receptor's source is a young woman in good health and CMV-seronegative. The chain links TRBV6-5 to TRBJ1-5; 9 nucleotides match TRBD1. The sequenced material came from PBMCs. This chain's CDR3 is CASSSRTGASNQPQHF. The CDR3, as DNA: TGTGCCAGCAGTTCTAGGACAGGGGCGAGCAATCAGCCCCAGCATTTT.